The source of this T cell receptor (beta chain) is a study of blood T cell repertoires in COVID-19. In the study overall: From the United States, Italy and Spain came samples of acute and convalescent COVID-19. Sources were T cells, B-cell-depleted T cells, or PBMCs; the material itself was cDNA or gDNA.

In the original analysis: Amplified reference gene primers provided the basis for estimating nucleated cell counts. The repertoire was sequenced with immunoSEQ multiplex PCR; TCRdb's copy has only in-frame clones and lacks some. V, J and clone size are taken as reported in that table, and D and trimming were inferred from the DNA itself. The sample contains around 180,000 clones, roughly nine tenths of which appear only once. V lost 8 bases and J 4 bases, leaving 15 bases between the germline ends. CDR1 MNHEY and CDR2 SMNVEV come from the germline V gene (reference sequence). The CDR3 extends over 14 amino acids.

The gene calls are TRBV27 and TRBJ1-5; perhaps TRBD1 as D (6 bases). Specimen: peripheral blood. The TCR sequence derives from a man in his 60s with acute or convalescent COVID-19. The CDR3 sequence is CASGKQGPNQPQHF. CDR3 nucleotides: TGTGCCAGCGGGAAACAGGGACCTAATCAGCCCCAGCATTTT.